This TCR beta chain derives from a study of control samples from healthy donors and cancer patients. Germline loops: CDR1 SGHDT, CDR2 YYEEEE. Losses at the gene ends were 4 bases for V and 3 bases for J; bases not matched to a gene: 4. The length of the CDR3 is 13 residues. Data came from immunoSEQ multiplex PCR; TCRdb stores just in-frame clones and leaves some out. The profile shows 68,000 or so clones, nearly 85% of them singletons. V and J are TRBV5-6 and TRBJ2-7, with 7 bases lining up with TRBD1. This TCR was sampled from a man aged 55 to 70 in good health. The sample taken for sequencing was blood. The CDR3 here is CASSKRDSYEQYF. The CDR3 nucleotides are TGTGCCAGCAGCAAAAGGGACAGCTACGAGCAGTACTTC.